This T cell receptor (beta chain) was identified in a study of cytomegalovirus exposure and HLA in healthy donors. Regarding the study as a whole: In a later analysis, compared with equally common non-associated chains, HLA-associated beta chains were more expanded.

Remarks on this clone: As yet, its antigen is unknown.

V lost 5 bases, J lost 2 bases, and 21 bases lay in between. The CDR3 spans 17 residues. The germline gives CDR1 SGHTA, CDR2 FQGNSA. The PCR employed 60 Vbeta primers together with 13 Jbeta primers. TCRdb keeps only in-frame clones here, not all; method: immunoSEQ multiplex PCR. This sample has roughly 150,000 clones; around a tenth occur once, and the top ten carry 1.5% to 2%. Whereas donors were nominally healthy upon sampling, unrecorded immune exposures were probable. What was sequenced was PBMCs. This TCR derives from a male donor in good health and CMV-seronegative. This chain links TRBV7-2 with TRBJ1-1; D is possibly TRBD1 (6 bases). For the CDR3, the DNA is TGTGCCAGCAGCCCAGGGGTGGGGCTAAGGGGTAACACTGAAGCTTTCTTT. Amino acids: CASSPGVGLRGNTEAFF.